Listed here are 14 T cell receptor beta chains from one sample, sequenced in a study of T cell changes during pregnancy in multiple sclerosis. Sequenced by immunoSEQ multiplex PCR; TCRdb stores in-frame clones only, minus some. The table has 50,000 to 65,000 clones, over 85% seen once. Source: CD8+ T cells from peripheral blood mononuclear cells, taken before pregnancy. Receptors originate from a female donor with multiple sclerosis, enrolled in a pregnancy study.

The V and J genes are TRBV9 and TRBJ2-7, with D perhaps matching TRBD2 (6 bases). CDR1 and CDR2 (germline): SGDLS, YYNGEE. V was cut by 0 bases and J by 0 bases, with 13 bases left in between. The length of the CDR3 is 16 residues. This chain's CDR3 is CASSVDYGGSSYEQYF. The CDR3 DNA reads as TGTGCCAGCAGCGTAGATTACGGGGGAAGCTCCTACGAGCAGTACTTC. The whole variable domain, remainder taken from reference TRBV9 and TRBJ2-7, is DSGVTQTPKHLITATGQRVTLRCSPRSGDLSVYWYQQSLDQGLQFLIQYYNGEERAKGNILERFSAQQFPDLHSELNLSSLELGDSALYFCASSVDYGGSSYEQYFGPGTRLTVT.

This chain links TRBV7-9 with TRBJ1-2; 9 positions agree with TRBD1. J was trimmed by 7 bases and V by 4 bases; bases with no gene match: 10. Germline CDR1 SEHNR, CDR2 FQNEAQ (reference sequence). This CDR3 has 15 residues. The DNA of the CDR3 is TGTGCCAGCAGCTCCGGGGGACAGGGAACAGGTGGCTACACCTTC. Protein sequence: CASSSGGQGTGGYTF. The whole variable domain, filled in from reference TRBV7-9 and TRBJ1-2, reads DTGVSQNPRHKITKRGQNVTFRCDPISEHNRLYWYRQTLGQGPEFLTYFQNEAQLEKSRLLSDRFSAERPKGSFSTLEIQRTEQGDSAMYLCASSSGGQGTGGYTFGSGTRLTVV.

This clone was seen a single time. The J gene is TRBJ2-4, the V gene TRBV7-9, with D possibly being TRBD2 (6 bases). This CDR3 comprises 14 residues. Germline CDR1 is SEHNR and CDR2 is FQNEAQ (reference sequence). V lost 4 bases, J lost 4 bases, and 11 bases lay in between. The CDR3: CASSSDRGKNIQYF. CDR3 coding DNA: TGTGCCAGCAGCTCTGACCGGGGGAAAAACATTCAGTACTTC.

The J gene is TRBJ2-3, the V gene TRBV7-2, with TRBD2 identical over 8 bases. V lost 6 bases to trimming and J lost 3 bases; unmatched junction nucleotides: 2. This CDR3 is 13 amino acids long. The germline V gene has CDR1 SGHTA and CDR2 FQGNSA. CDR3 DNA sequence: TGTGCCAGCAGAGAGCGGGGGACAGATACGCAGTATTTT. This sequence encodes CASRERGTDTQYF.

The V call is TRBV10-3, the J call TRBJ2-3, with TRBD2 matching over 9 bases. The germline CDR1 and CDR2 sequences are ENHRY and SYGVKD. V was clipped by 2 bases and J by 1 base; unmatched bases: 4. The CDR3 covers 16 residues. DNA for the CDR3: TGTGCCATCAGTGAGACTTCTAGCGGGGGCACAGATACGCAGTATTTT. As protein: CAISETSSGGTDTQYF.

The V and J genes are TRBV6-5 and TRBJ2-5; a weak D match, TRBD1 (5 bases). The CDR3 loop spans 14 amino acids. V was pared by 6 bases and J by 4 bases, with 15 bases between. CDR1 and CDR2 (germline): MNHEY, SVGAGI. In DNA, the CDR3 is TGTGCCAGCAGCCGCAGGGTTAAGAGAGAGACCCAGTACTTC. The encoded protein is CASSRRVKRETQYF.

This chain links TRBV5-4 with TRBJ1-1; 8 nucleotides line up with TRBD1. CDR1 is SGHNT, CDR2 YYREEE, per germline (reference sequence). Trimming cost V 4 bases and J 8 bases; bases outside gene matches: 7. The CDR3 has 13 amino acids. The CDR3 DNA follows: TGTGCCAGCAGCCCCTCGGACAGGGTGGAAGCTTTCTTT. It encodes CASSPSDRVEAFF.

V is TRBV10-3 and J is TRBJ2-1, with no clear D. The V gene lost 7 bases and the J gene lost 4 bases, with 14 bases spanning the gap. This CDR3 comprises 14 residues. Germline CDR1 reads ENHRY; CDR2 reads SYGVKD. CDR3 region: CAIKSEETYNEQFF. The CDR3 DNA reads TGTGCCATCAAAAGTGAGGAGACTTACAATGAGCAGTTCTTC.

The CDR3 spells CASSLGSQNTEAFF. The CDR3, as DNA: TGTGCCAGCAGCTTAGGGTCCCAGAACACTGAAGCTTTCTTT. The J gene is TRBJ1-1, the V gene TRBV13, with D unclear. The CDR3 length is 14 residues. CDR1 and CDR2 from the germline V gene are PRHDT and FYEKMQ (reference sequence). V was shortened by 0 bases and J by 1 base, with 6 bases between the two germline ends. The entire variable domain, with the rest obtained from reference TRBV13 and TRBJ1-1, is as follows: AAGVIQSPRHLIKEKRETATLKCYPIPRHDTVYWYQQGPGQDPQFLISFYEKMQSDKGSIPDRFSAQQFSDYHSELNMSSLELGDSALYFCASSLGSQNTEAFFGQGTRLTVV.

The V and J genes are TRBV6-5 and TRBJ1-1; D perhaps matches TRBD1 (6 bases). Germline CDR1 reads MNHEY; CDR2 reads SVGAGI. V was cut by 6 bases and J by 3 bases, with 11 bases left in between. There are 13 residues in the CDR3. In DNA, the CDR3 is TGTGCCAGCAGCCTGGACAGAGACACTGAAGCTTTCTTT. Translated, it gives CASSLDRDTEAFF.

The J gene is TRBJ1-2, the V gene TRBV27, with 9 bases aligning to TRBD1. CDR1 is MNHEY, CDR2 SMNVEV, per germline (reference sequence). J lost 7 bases, V lost 6 bases, and 15 bases had no gene match. The CDR3 has 16 amino acids. The CDR3: CASSGKISGQGSGYTF. CDR3 bases: TGTGCCAGCAGCGGAAAGATCTCGGGACAGGGCTCTGGCTACACCTTC.

The chain uses TRBV7-8 and TRBJ1-1, with a tentative D call TRBD1 (6 bases). Germline V gives CDR1 SGHVS, CDR2 FQNEAQ. The CDR3 loop spans 14 amino acids. The V and J ends lost 5 bases and 4 bases respectively, with 14 bases between them. CDR3 DNA: TGTGCCAGCAGCATCTACAGGGCTGGCACTGAAGCTTTCTTT. This encodes CASSIYRAGTEAFF.

The CDR3 region has the DNA TGTGCCAGCAGCCAGAACCCGGCGGAGGAGACCCAGTACTTC. Translation: CASSQNPAEETQYF. The V and J genes are TRBV7-2 and TRBJ2-5, with D unresolved. The germline CDR1 and CDR2 sequences are SGHTA and FQGNSA. The CDR3 is 14 residues long. The V end was cut by 5 bases, the J end by 5 bases, with 15 bases between. Variable domain in full (rest from reference TRBV7-2 and TRBJ2-5): GAGVSQSPSNKVTEKGKDVELRCDPISGHTALYWYRQSLGQGLEFLIYFQGNSAPDKSGLPSDRFSAERTGGSVSTLTIQRTQQEDSAVYLCASSQNPAEETQYFGPGTRLLVL.

The CDR3 DNA reads as TGCGCCAGCAGCCAAGTCTCGGGGAACACTGAAGCTTTCTTT. Its protein is CASSQVSGNTEAFF. The J gene is TRBJ1-1, the V gene TRBV4-3; D gene unclear. V lost 1 base and J lost 1, with 7 bases in between. CDR3 size: 14 residues. Per germline, CDR1 LGHNA and CDR2 YSLEER.